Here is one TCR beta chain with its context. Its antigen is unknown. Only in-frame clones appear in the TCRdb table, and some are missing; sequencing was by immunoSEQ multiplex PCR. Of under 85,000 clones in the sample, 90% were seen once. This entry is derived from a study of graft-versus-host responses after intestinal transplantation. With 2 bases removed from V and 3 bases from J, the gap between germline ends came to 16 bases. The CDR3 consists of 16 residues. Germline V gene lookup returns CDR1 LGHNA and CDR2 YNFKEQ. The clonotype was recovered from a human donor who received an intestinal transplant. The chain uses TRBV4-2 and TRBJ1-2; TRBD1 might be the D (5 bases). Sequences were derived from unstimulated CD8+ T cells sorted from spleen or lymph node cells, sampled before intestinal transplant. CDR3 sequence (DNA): TGTGCCAGCAGCCAATCTTTCGGGGGGTCAGACTATGGCTACACCTTC. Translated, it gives CASSQSFGGSDYGYTF.